A single sample gave rise to the 22 T cell receptor beta chains below, sequenced in a study of CD8 T cells in ankylosing spondylitis. One entry per CDR3 protein, called by TCRdb with MiXCR from the 5' RACE reads. This table has 380,000 or so distinct CDR3 sequences, about 20% appearing once. Specimen: blood, either unsorted or a sorted T cell fraction (not recorded which). The receptor source for this set is a male donor with ankylosing spondylitis or in good health (not recorded which).

The chain links TRBV27 to TRBJ2-2, with D possibly matching TRBD1 (6 bases). The CDR3 length is 18 residues. V gave up 4 bases and J gave up 6 bases, with 24 bases separating them. Germline assignment: CDR1 MNHEY and CDR2 SMNVEV (reference sequence). CDR3 DNA sequence: TGTGCCAGCAGTTCAATGGACAGCTCCAAGGTGGCGGCCGGGGAGCTGTTTTTT. This translates into CASSSMDSSKVAAGELFF.

The table lists this clonotype with many counts. The CDR3 loop is CASSLATGFYEQYF. CDR3 DNA: TGTGCCAGCAGCCTGGCGACAGGTTTCTACGAGCAGTACTTC. This chain connects TRBV12-3 or TRBV12-4 to TRBJ2-7, with D maybe TRBD1 (6 bases). The V gene lost 6 bases and the J gene lost 3 bases, with 15 bases spanning the gap. The CDR3 contains 14 residues.

The sample holds many counts of this clonotype. The genes are TRBV3-1 and TRBJ2-7; 8 positions match TRBD1. The CDR3 sequence is 17 residues long. V lost 0 bases to trimming and J lost 0 bases; unmatched junction nucleotides: 7. Germline V CDR1 and CDR2: LGHDT, YNNKEL (reference sequence). The CDR3 sequence is CASSQDLQGGLSYEQYF. Here the CDR3 DNA reads TGTGCCAGCAGCCAAGACCTACAGGGGGGCCTCTCCTACGAGCAGTACTTC.

J is TRBJ2-1 and V is TRBV11-2, with TRBD1 as a possible D gene (6 bases). This CDR3 has 16 amino acids. V dropped 5 bases and J dropped 4 bases, with 18 bases sitting between them. In germline, CDR1 is SGHAT, CDR2 FQNNGV. Here the CDR3 DNA reads TGTGCCAGCAGCCCCACCGGGACAAACAGATACAATGAGCAGTTCTTC. It specifies CASSPTGTNRYNEQFF.

The genes are TRBV27 and TRBJ2-1, with a weak D call TRBD2 (6 bases). The germline V and J ends were trimmed by 6 bases and 5 bases, with 20 bases remaining between them. The CDR3 covers 16 residues. Germline-derived CDR1 and CDR2 are MNHEY and SMNVEV (reference sequence). In nucleotides, the CDR3 is TGTGCCAGCAGCTCCCGGGACTTAACATATAACAATGAGCAGTTCTTC. Translated: CASSSRDLTYNNEQFF.

This clonotype has a handful of counts. The chain uses TRBV27 and TRBJ2-7, with 15 bases identical to TRBD2. The CDR3 is made up of 18 amino acids. CDR1 and CDR2 (germline): MNHEY, SMNVEV (reference sequence). V lost 1 base, J lost 5 bases, and 9 bases stayed unmatched. CDR3 loop: CASSLFPRTSGGEDEQYF. The CDR3 nucleotides read TGTGCCAGCAGTTTATTCCCCCGGACTAGCGGGGGGGAGGACGAGCAGTACTTC.

The table lists this clonotype with a few counts. CDR3 sequence (DNA): TGCAGTGCTAGAGGGCTGAGCTCCTACAATGAGCAGTTCTTC. Protein sequence: CSARGLSSYNEQFF. The chain links TRBV20-1 to TRBJ2-1, with unresolved D. The CDR3 length is 14 residues. The germline V gene encodes CDR1 DFQATT and CDR2 SNEGSKA (reference sequence). The ends were cut back, 1 base at V and 0 bases at J, with 7 bases in the middle.

The chain combines TRBV11-2 with TRBJ2-2; TRBD2 is a possible D gene (6 bases). The CDR3 length is 20 residues. V dropped 0 bases and J dropped 0 bases, with 20 bases sitting between them. CDR1 and CDR2 from the germline V gene are SGHAT and FQNNGV. The CDR3 coding sequence is TGTGCCAGCAGCTTAGATTCTCCGGTTAGGGACTTCGCGAACACCGGGGAGCTGTTTTTT. Translated: CASSLDSPVRDFANTGELFF.

This clonotype occurred a few times. The chain joins TRBV11-2 to TRBJ2-7; 10 bases line up with TRBD1. V dropped 6 bases and J dropped 2; count of bases not matched to a gene: 10. The CDR3 runs 16 residues. Germline CDR1 is SGHAT and CDR2 is FQNNGV. CDR3: CASRSNSGTGAYEQYF. The CDR3 bases are TGTGCCAGCAGATCCAACTCCGGGACAGGGGCCTACGAGCAGTACTTC.

V and J are TRBV7-8 and TRBJ2-7; D possibly uses TRBD1 or TRBD2 (5 bases each). CDR1 SGHVS and CDR2 FQNEAQ come from the germline V gene. CDR3 length: 15 amino acids. Trimming took 5 bases from V and 4 from J, leaving 18 bases between them. In DNA, the CDR3 is TGTGCCAGCAGCCCCAACCGGGGCAGGCGTTACGAGCAGTACTTC. Amino acid sequence: CASSPNRGRRYEQYF. The entire variable domain, with the rest obtained from reference TRBV7-8 and TRBJ2-7, is as follows: GAGVSQSPRYKVAKRGQDVALRCDPISGHVSLFWYQQALGQGPEFLTYFQNEAQLDKSGLPSDRFFAERPEGSVSTLKIQRTQQEDSAVYLCASSPNRGRRYEQYFGPGTRLTVT.

A few counts support this clonotype. The J gene is TRBJ2-1, the V gene TRBV5-1, with D perhaps being TRBD1 or TRBD2 (5 bases each). V gave up 1 base and J gave up 6 bases, with 11 bases separating them. CDR1 is SGHRS and CDR2 is YFSETQ in the germline V gene. The length of the CDR3 is 14 residues. The CDR3 loop is CASSLYSGTNEQFF. CDR3 DNA sequence: TGCGCCAGCAGCTTGTACTCAGGGACCAATGAGCAGTTCTTC. The entire variable domain, with the rest obtained from reference TRBV5-1 and TRBJ2-1, is as follows: KAGVTQTPRYLIKTRGQQVTLSCSPISGHRSVSWYQQTPGQGLQFLFEYFSETQRNKGNFPGRFSGRQFSNSRSEMNVSTLELGDSALYLCASSLYSGTNEQFFGPGTRLTVL.

V usage is TRBV7-9 and J usage is TRBJ2-5; D is possibly TRBD1 (6 bases). The CDR3 contains 15 residues. Germline V lookup: CDR1 SEHNR, CDR2 FQNEAQ (reference sequence). V dropped 4 bases and J dropped 7 bases, with 19 bases sitting between them. The CDR3 sequence: CASSSRDNPSWTQYF. Here the CDR3 DNA reads TGTGCCAGCAGCTCGAGGGACAACCCATCGTGGACCCAGTACTTC.

The chain combines TRBV20-1 with TRBJ2-7; 9 positions match TRBD2. CDR1 is DFQATT, CDR2 SNEGSKA, per germline (reference sequence). The CDR3 is made up of 13 amino acids. In DNA, the CDR3 is TGCAGCGTTTCGAGCGGGGGGCTCTACGAGCAGTACTTC. This translates into CSVSSGGLYEQYF.

The chain uses TRBV27 and TRBJ1-2, with 9 bases that match TRBD1. The CDR3 totals 15 residues. The junction had 10 bases not matched to a gene; V was cut back by 5 bases and J by 6 bases. CDR1 and CDR2 from the germline V gene are MNHEY and SMNVEV (reference sequence). The CDR3 DNA follows: TGTGCCAGCAGTCCAAGAACTGGACAGGGGAATGGCTACACCTTC. It translates to CASSPRTGQGNGYTF.

This clonotype was picked up a small number of times. The rearrangement joins TRBV5-1 to TRBJ2-1; 9 bases agree with TRBD1. The junction had 6 bases not matched to a gene; V was cut back by 4 bases and J by 7 bases. The CDR3 runs 14 residues. Germline V lookup: CDR1 SGHRS, CDR2 YFSETQ. The CDR3 here is CASSAGTGRNEQFF. CDR3 DNA sequence: TGCGCCAGCAGCGCCGGGACAGGGCGGAATGAGCAGTTCTTC. Using reference TRBV5-1 and TRBJ2-1 for the parts outside the CDR3, the full variable domain is KAGVTQTPRYLIKTRGQQVTLSCSPISGHRSVSWYQQTPGQGLQFLFEYFSETQRNKGNFPGRFSGRQFSNSRSEMNVSTLELGDSALYLCASSAGTGRNEQFFGPGTRLTVL.

This clonotype has a handful of counts. V and J are TRBV4-1 and TRBJ1-2, with no clear D. The germline V gene encodes CDR1 MGHRA and CDR2 YSYEKL. The V gene lost 0 bases and the J gene lost 4 bases, with 9 bases spanning the gap. CDR3 size: 14 residues. The CDR3 nucleotides read TGCGCCAGCAGCCAAGATCGGGCGGGCTATGGCTACACCTTC. Its translation is CASSQDRAGYGYTF.

In its sample, this clonotype was seen a few times. The chain links TRBV7-2 to TRBJ2-3; D may match TRBD1 or TRBD2 (5 bases each). Trimming left V 6 bases short and J 2 bases short, with 12 bases between. Germline values: CDR1 SGHTA, CDR2 FQGNSA. The CDR3 runs 14 residues. Written as DNA, the CDR3 is TGTGCCAGCAGTTCGGGGACCTTCACAGATACGCAGTATTTT. It specifies CASSSGTFTDTQYF.

V is TRBV20-1 and J is TRBJ2-7; no firm D call. Germline V lookup: CDR1 DFQATT, CDR2 SNEGSKA (reference sequence). V was cut by 1 base and J by 6 bases, with 10 bases left in between. This CDR3 is built from 12 residues. CDR3 DNA: TGCAGTGCTAGAGGAGAAGGTGTCGAGCAGTACTTC. Protein sequence: CSARGEGVEQYF.

This clonotype was seen a single time. The V gene is TRBV12-3 or TRBV12-4, the J gene TRBJ1-1; D gene unclear. The germline V and J ends were trimmed by 2 bases and 4 bases, with 11 bases remaining between them. This CDR3 contains 14 residues. The CDR3: CASSLSQTITEAFF. The DNA of the CDR3 is TGTGCCAGCAGTTTAAGCCAGACAATCACTGAAGCTTTCTTT.

The chain recombines TRBV6-2 or TRBV6-3 with TRBJ2-7; TRBD1 agrees at 7 bases. The trim removed 4 bases at V and 2 bases at J, leaving 5 bases unmatched. The CDR3 has 14 residues. Per germline, CDR1 MNHEY and CDR2 SVGEGT. DNA of the CDR3: TGTGCCAGCAGTTTGGACAGGCCGACCTACGAGCAGTACTTC. It codes for CASSLDRPTYEQYF.

This sequence joins TRBV12-3 or TRBV12-4 and TRBJ2-7; TRBD1 agrees at 7 bases. The CDR3 extends over 13 amino acids. V shed 6 bases and J 2 bases; nucleotides not matched to a gene: 4. The CDR3 region has the DNA TGTGCCAGCAGCTGGGACAGCACCTACGAGCAGTACTTC. Protein product: CASSWDSTYEQYF.

This clonotype was counted ten times or more. Germline and junction disagree at one end, which may indicate a read error. This rearrangement joins TRBV12-3 or TRBV12-4 to TRBJ2-2; D is unresolved. CDR3 length: 14 amino acids. CDR3 nucleotide sequence: TGTGCCAGCAGCTTAGGCGGCGGCACCGGGGAGCTGTTTTTT. Residues: CASSLGGGTGELFF.